The 7 T cell receptor beta chains listed next were all sequenced from one sample in a study of T-cell memory formation after mild COVID-19 (dated by TCRdb to the early 2020s). Library generation was performed with 5' RACE. The run used an Illumina NovaSeq 6000. TCRdb reanalyzed the raw reads on its own, using fastp at Q25 for trimming and MiXCR for clone calling, and kept in-frame beta chains. Identical CDR3 proteins give one entry, which carries the most common genes and DNA. Across this sample there are 550,000 to 700,000 distinct CDR3 sequences, with 15% to 20% seen only once. The ten largest clones capture around 13% of the sample. The sample taken for sequencing was PBMCs or a T cell subset sorted from them (not recorded which). These receptors all come from an adult woman who had mild COVID-19 (a few samples of this study predate the infection). The sample titles of this study are shuffled in the database, so cell type and time point are left out; the donor was told from shared clones.

This sequence joins TRBV14 and TRBJ1-3; the D is unclear. Germline lookup yields CDR1 SGHDN and CDR2 FVKESK. The V and J ends lost 1 base and 0 bases respectively, with 4 bases between them. The CDR3 extends over 14 amino acids. The CDR3 DNA is TGTGCCAGCAGCCAAGGCTACTCTGGAAACACCATATATTTT. It specifies CASSQGYSGNTIYF. Full variable domain (missing parts from reference TRBV14 and TRBJ1-3): EAGVTQFPSHSVIEKGQTVTLRCDPISGHDNLYWYRRVMGKEIKFLLHFVKESKQDESGMPNNRFLAERTGGTYSTLKVQPAELEDSGVYFCASSQGYSGNTIYFGEGSWLTVV.

There are a few counts of this clonotype. The rearrangement joins TRBV12-3 or TRBV12-4 to TRBJ2-1; 9 bases agree with TRBD2. CDR3 length equals 16 residues. Trimming cost V 1 base and J 8 bases; bases outside gene matches: 9. CDR3: CASSLVAGGPLDEQFF. The CDR3 bases are TGTGCCAGCAGTTTAGTGGCGGGAGGGCCTTTGGATGAGCAGTTCTTC.

In this sample, this clonotype turned up a few times. The gene calls are TRBV12-3 or TRBV12-4 and TRBJ2-1; 10 positions match TRBD2. The CDR3 sequence is 15 residues long. V gave up 6 bases and J gave up 3 bases; unmatched junction bases: 5. CDR3 DNA: TGTGCCAGCAGCCGTAGCGGGAGGAGCTACAATGAGCAGTTCTTC. This sequence encodes CASSRSGRSYNEQFF.

V gene TRBV20-1 combines with J gene TRBJ2-7; maybe TRBD2 (6 bases). The CDR3 totals 12 residues. CDR1 and CDR2 from the germline V gene are DFQATT and SNEGSKA (reference sequence). V shed 5 bases and J shed 6 bases, with 14 bases lying between them. CDR3 protein: CSAQRGITEQYF. The CDR3 DNA reads as TGCAGTGCTCAACGGGGGATCACCGAGCAGTACTTC.

This clonotype came up a few times. The J gene is TRBJ2-1, the V gene TRBV7-2; D gene uncertain. This CDR3 has 15 residues. Germline V CDR1 and CDR2: SGHTA, FQGNSA. Trimming pared 0 bases from V and 4 bases from J, leaving 10 bases between. The CDR3 DNA sequence: TGTGCCAGCAGCTTAGCTTCCGCTAATTACAATGAGCAGTTCTTC. Amino acid sequence: CASSLASANYNEQFF.

This clonotype was seen a handful of times. The rearrangement joins TRBV19 to TRBJ2-2; 7 bases are shared with TRBD2. With V trimmed by 4 bases and J by 4 bases, 3 bases remained unmatched. The CDR3 loop spans 14 amino acids. Germline V CDR1 and CDR2: LNHDA, SQIVND (reference sequence). The CDR3: CASSTSGGTGELFF. CDR3 nucleotide sequence: TGTGCCAGTAGTACTTCGGGGGGCACCGGGGAGCTGTTTTTT.

This clonotype has just a few counts. The V gene is TRBV29-1, the J gene TRBJ2-3; 7 bases match TRBD2. CDR1 is SQVTM and CDR2 is ANQGSEA in the germline V gene. This CDR3 has 13 amino acids. V gave up 7 bases and J gave up 2 bases; unmatched junction bases: 6. CDR3 residues: CSAGGRATDTQYF. The CDR3 nucleotides are TGCAGCGCCGGGGGGAGGGCCACAGATACGCAGTATTTT.